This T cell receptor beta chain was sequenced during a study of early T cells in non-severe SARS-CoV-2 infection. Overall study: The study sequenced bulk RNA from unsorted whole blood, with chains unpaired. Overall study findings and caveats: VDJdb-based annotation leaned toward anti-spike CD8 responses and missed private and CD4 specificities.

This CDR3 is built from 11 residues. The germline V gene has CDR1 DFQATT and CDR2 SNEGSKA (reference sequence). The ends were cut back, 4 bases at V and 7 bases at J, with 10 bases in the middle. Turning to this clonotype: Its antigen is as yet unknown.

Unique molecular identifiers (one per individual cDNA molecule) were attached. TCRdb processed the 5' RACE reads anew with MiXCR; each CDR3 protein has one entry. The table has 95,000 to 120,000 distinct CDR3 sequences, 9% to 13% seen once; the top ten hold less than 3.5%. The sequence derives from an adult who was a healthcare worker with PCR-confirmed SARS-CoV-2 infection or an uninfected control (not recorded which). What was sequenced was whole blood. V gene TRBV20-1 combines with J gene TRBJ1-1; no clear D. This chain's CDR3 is CSAKTAFEAFF. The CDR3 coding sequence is TGCAGTGCTAAGACGGCCTTTGAAGCTTTCTTT.